This T cell receptor beta chain was obtained from a study of T-cell reconstitution after alpha-beta-depleted transplantation in children. This clonotype has only a few counts. Its antigen is not identified. Notes on the study in general: Several hundred expanded graft clones reportedly supplied alpha-beta T cells about two months after transplant.

This CDR3 comprises 14 residues. Germline loops: CDR1 SGHRS, CDR2 YFSETQ. V was pared by 8 bases and J by 4 bases, with 10 bases of the junction left unmatched. Unique molecular identifiers were incorporated when the TCRbeta library was constructed. TCRdb used MiXCR to reprocess the PCR reads, holding one entry per CDR3 protein. The top ten clones hold 28% of a sample with about a million distinct CDR3 sequences, about 29% of them seen once. This chain uses TRBV5-1 with TRBJ1-1; 8 bases line up with TRBD1. The sequenced sample was PBMCs, mostly from graft donor cells, obtained 360 days after TCRalphabeta/CD19-depleted stem cell transplant. This clonotype originated in a boy in the first two years of life who had a stem cell transplant for SCID, so the T cells may come from the graft donor. CDR3 sequence: CASGTGRVGTEAFF. The CDR3 DNA is TGCGCCAGTGGGACAGGTCGAGTGGGCACTGAAGCTTTCTTT.